The 23 T cell receptor beta chains below come from one sample, sequenced in a study of blood T cell repertoires in COVID-19. Data came from immunoSEQ multiplex PCR; TCRdb stores just in-frame clones and leaves some out. The sample has about 220,000 clones, around 84% seen once. Sequencing used peripheral blood. The receptors were gathered from a man under 40 with active or convalescent COVID-19.

This clone was detected only a few times. This chain uses TRBV4-3 with TRBJ2-1; perhaps TRBD2 as D (5 bases). This CDR3 has 14 amino acids. Germline V gives CDR1 LGHNA, CDR2 YSLEER. Trimming left V 0 bases short and J 5 bases short, with 8 bases between. CDR3 nucleotides: TGCGCCAGCAGCCAAGAGTCGGGAAACAATGAGCAGTTCTTC. Translation gives CASSQESGNNEQFF.

This chain joins TRBV10-2 and TRBJ2-7, with a tentative D call TRBD1 (6 bases). The length of the CDR3 is 15 residues. Trimming took 6 bases from V and 2 from J, leaving 17 bases between them. Germline loops: CDR1 WSHSY, CDR2 SAAADI. The CDR3 loop reads CASRVAGTPTYEQYF. In DNA, the CDR3 is TGCGCCAGCAGAGTGGCCGGGACACCCACCTACGAGCAGTACTTC.

In this sample, this clone turned up a few times. The V and J genes are TRBV6-5 and TRBJ1-1, with D possibly TRBD1 on 6 matching bases. CDR1 and CDR2 from the germline V gene are MNHEY and SVGAGI. CDR3 length equals 16 residues. Trimming left V 0 bases short and J 1 base short, with 12 bases between. This CDR3 is CASSYSTTTGNTEAFF. In DNA, the CDR3 is TGTGCCAGCAGTTACTCGACAACGACAGGGAACACTGAAGCTTTCTTT.

This chain connects TRBV20-1 to TRBJ1-3; 7 nucleotides match TRBD1. The CDR3 runs to 15 residues. Germline values: CDR1 DFQATT, CDR2 SNEGSKA (reference sequence). V lost 3 bases, J lost 1 base, and 6 bases stayed unmatched. CDR3 sequence (DNA): TGCAGTGCTAGTACAGGGGCCACGTCTGGAAACACCATATATTTT. It encodes CSASTGATSGNTIYF.

The chain has TRBV5-5 and TRBJ2-7, with a possible D match to TRBD1 (5 bases). Germline V gives CDR1 SGHKS, CDR2 YYEKEE (reference sequence). The CDR3 totals 14 residues. V was clipped by 0 bases and J by 2 bases, with 9 bases between them. The CDR3 nucleotides read TGTGCCAGCAGCTTGGCCAGGGTTACCTACGAGCAGTACTTC. Its protein is CASSLARVTYEQYF.

This clone was recorded once. V gene TRBV7-2 combines with J gene TRBJ2-1, with 10 bases that match TRBD2. J lost 7 bases, V lost 8 bases, and 17 bases had no gene match. The CDR3 spans 17 residues. CDR1 and CDR2 from the germline V gene are SGHTA and FQGNSA. The CDR3 DNA follows: TGTGCCAGCCCGAGGTGTAGCGGGAGGTACCCCCGGAATGAGCAGTTCTTC. Its protein is CASPRCSGRYPRNEQFF.

The V call is TRBV2, the J call TRBJ1-6; D not certain. With 7 bases removed from V and 10 bases from J, the gap between germline ends came to 29 bases. The CDR3 spans 18 residues. The germline CDR1 and CDR2 sequences are SNHLY and FYNNEI. CDR3 nucleotides: TGTGCCAGCAATCGAGCTACCCCATGGACTGCCGAGTTGTCACCCCTCCACTTT. Residues: CASNRATPWTAELSPLHF.

The chain links TRBV6-5 to TRBJ2-4, with D possibly matching TRBD2 (5 bases). Trimming pared 10 bases from V and 3 bases from J, leaving 10 bases between. The CDR3 has 12 amino acids. Germline loops: CDR1 MNHEY, CDR2 SVGAGI. The CDR3 sequence: CATAEGKNIQYF. CDR3 coding DNA: TGTGCCACCGCAGAGGGCAAAAACATTCAGTACTTC.

The CDR3 is CSARSYGGYTF. CDR3 sequence (DNA): TGCAGTGCTAGATCGTACGGTGGCTACACCTTC. V and J are TRBV20-1 and TRBJ1-2; D ambiguous. The CDR3 has 11 residues. Germline CDR1 DFQATT, CDR2 SNEGSKA (reference sequence). Trimming left V 2 bases short and J 7 bases short, with 8 bases between.

The chain carries TRBV27 and TRBJ1-2; D possibly corresponds to TRBD1 (5 bases). The CDR3 consists of 16 residues. Germline V lookup: CDR1 MNHEY, CDR2 SMNVEV (reference sequence). V was pared by 0 bases and J by 2 bases, with 13 bases between. CDR3 region: CASSLSGGYPNYGYTF. The CDR3 DNA follows: TGTGCCAGCAGTTTATCGGGGGGGTACCCCAACTATGGCTACACCTTC.

This chain connects TRBV3-1 (or the pseudogene TRBV3-2) to TRBJ1-1; 8 bases match TRBD1. Trimming cost V 4 bases and J 3 bases; bases outside gene matches: 4. Germline assignment: CDR1 LGHDT and CDR2 YNNKEL (reference sequence). The CDR3 contains 14 residues. This chain's CDR3 is CASSRLTGDTEAFF. DNA of the CDR3: TGTGCCAGCAGCCGCCTGACAGGGGACACTGAAGCTTTCTTT.

The gene calls are TRBV7-2 and TRBJ2-7; no clear D. CDR1 and CDR2 (germline): SGHTA, FQGNSA. This CDR3 is 11 amino acids long. V lost 5 bases to trimming and J lost 3 bases, with 5 bases between them. CDR3 nucleotides: TGTGCCAGCAGCACTTACTACGAGCAGTACTTC. Amino acids: CASSTYYEQYF. The variable domain in full, completed from reference TRBV7-2 and TRBJ2-7, reads GAGVSQSPSNKVTEKGKDVELRCDPISGHTALYWYRQSLGQGLEFLIYFQGNSAPDKSGLPSDRFSAERTGGSVSTLTIQRTQQEDSAVYLCASSTYYEQYFGPGTRLTVT.

The chain is built from TRBV9 and TRBJ2-2; maybe TRBD2 (6 bases). The CDR3 extends over 12 amino acids. V was clipped by 5 bases and J by 8 bases, with 10 bases between them. Germline-derived CDR1 and CDR2 are SGDLS and YYNGEE. In nucleotides, the CDR3 is TGTGCCAGCAGGACGGGAGTAGGGGAGCTGTTTTTT. The encoded protein is CASRTGVGELFF.

This chain links TRBV4-1 with TRBJ2-1; 8 bases line up with TRBD2. This CDR3 region has 17 residues. Germline CDR1 reads MGHRA; CDR2 reads YSYEKL. The J segment lost 4 bases and the V segment lost 0 bases, leaving 8 bases of the junction unmatched. The CDR3 protein is CASSQDLAGGGYNEQFF. The CDR3 DNA is TGCGCCAGCAGCCAAGACCTAGCCGGGGGGGGTTACAATGAGCAGTTCTTC.

The rearrangement links TRBV28 to TRBJ1-4, with 9 bases matching TRBD1. The germline CDR1 and CDR2 sequences are MDHEN and SYDVKM. J was trimmed by 10 bases and V by 2 bases; bases with no gene match: 5. The CDR3 has 14 residues. CDR3 loop: CASSLRDRAGKLFF. CDR3 sequence (DNA): TGTGCCAGCAGTTTAAGGGACAGGGCGGGAAAACTGTTTTTT.

The chain recombines TRBV28 with TRBJ1-4, with TRBD1 matching 10 bases. The CDR3 is made up of 18 amino acids. Germline V gene lookup returns CDR1 MDHEN and CDR2 SYDVKM. Trimming cost V 6 bases and J 3 bases; bases outside gene matches: 13. CDR3 loop: CASSTWDRGKRANEKLFF. In DNA form, the CDR3 reads TGTGCCAGCAGCACTTGGGACAGGGGCAAACGGGCTAATGAAAAACTGTTTTTT. Full variable domain (missing parts from reference TRBV28 and TRBJ1-4): DVKVTQSSRYLVKRTGEKVFLECVQDMDHENMFWYRQDPGLGLRLIYFSYDVKMKEKGDIPEGYSVSREKKERFSLILESASTNQTSMYLCASSTWDRGKRANEKLFFGSGTQLSVL.

The chain employs TRBV19 and TRBJ2-7, with D possibly matching TRBD1 (8 bases). CDR1 and CDR2 from the germline V gene are LNHDA and SQIVND (reference sequence). The CDR3 consists of 14 residues. The germline V and J ends were trimmed by 5 bases and 4 bases, with 15 bases remaining between them. In DNA form, the CDR3 reads TGTGCCAGTAGTCAAGGACAGGGAGGGTACGAGCAGTACTTC. Its protein is CASSQGQGGYEQYF.

The rearrangement links TRBV5-1 to TRBJ1-1, with 8 positions matching TRBD1. Germline V lookup: CDR1 SGHRS, CDR2 YFSETQ. The J segment lost 4 bases and the V segment lost 4 bases, leaving 9 bases of the junction unmatched. This CDR3 region has 15 residues. The CDR3 is CASSLGQGKATEAFF. As DNA, the CDR3 is TGCGCCAGCAGCCTCGGACAGGGTAAGGCCACTGAAGCTTTCTTT.

The gene calls are TRBV7-2 and TRBJ1-4; D gene ambiguous. Germline CDR1 is SGHTA and CDR2 is FQGNSA. This CDR3 region has 14 residues. Trimming shortened V by 4 bases and J by 4 bases, and 10 bases separated the two germline ends. The CDR3 sequence is CASSSRTGNEKLFF. The CDR3 DNA is TGTGCCAGCAGCTCCCGGACTGGTAATGAAAAACTGTTTTTT.

The chain joins TRBV9 to TRBJ2-2; D is uncertain. V was pared by 6 bases and J by 1 base, with 10 bases between. CDR1 SGDLS and CDR2 YYNGEE come from the germline V gene. CDR3 length: 14 residues. The CDR3 here is CASTMGLNTGELFF. CDR3 coding DNA: TGTGCCAGCACAATGGGCCTGAACACCGGGGAGCTGTTTTTT.

The chain links TRBV6-2 or TRBV6-3 to TRBJ2-1; the D gene is possibly TRBD2 (5 bases). Germline V lookup: CDR1 MNHEY, CDR2 SVGEGT. V lost 2 bases to trimming and J lost 9 bases, with 23 bases between them. This CDR3 is built from 17 residues. Written as DNA, the CDR3 is TGTGCCAGCAGTTACCCCCCTAGCTTTACCCCACATAGTGAGCAGTTCTTC. This codes for CASSYPPSFTPHSEQFF.

J is TRBJ2-2 and V is TRBV5-5, with D possibly TRBD1 on 5 matching bases. Trimming shortened V by 4 bases and J by 4 bases, and 17 bases separated the two germline ends. Germline lookup yields CDR1 SGHKS and CDR2 YYEKEE (reference sequence). The CDR3 is 16 amino acids. CDR3 in DNA: TGTGCCAGCAGCCTAAGGGGCTCGGGTAGCACCGGGGAGCTGTTTTTT. Amino acids: CASSLRGSGSTGELFF.

This clone was observed a handful of times. J is TRBJ2-5 and V is TRBV18; D gene uncertain. Germline CDR1 reads KGHSH; CDR2 reads LQKENI. The CDR3 has 13 residues. The ends were cut back, 2 bases at V and 4 bases at J, with 8 bases in the middle. CDR3 bases: TGTGCCAGCTCACCAATAACGGGAGAGACCCAGTACTTC. Its translation: CASSPITGETQYF.